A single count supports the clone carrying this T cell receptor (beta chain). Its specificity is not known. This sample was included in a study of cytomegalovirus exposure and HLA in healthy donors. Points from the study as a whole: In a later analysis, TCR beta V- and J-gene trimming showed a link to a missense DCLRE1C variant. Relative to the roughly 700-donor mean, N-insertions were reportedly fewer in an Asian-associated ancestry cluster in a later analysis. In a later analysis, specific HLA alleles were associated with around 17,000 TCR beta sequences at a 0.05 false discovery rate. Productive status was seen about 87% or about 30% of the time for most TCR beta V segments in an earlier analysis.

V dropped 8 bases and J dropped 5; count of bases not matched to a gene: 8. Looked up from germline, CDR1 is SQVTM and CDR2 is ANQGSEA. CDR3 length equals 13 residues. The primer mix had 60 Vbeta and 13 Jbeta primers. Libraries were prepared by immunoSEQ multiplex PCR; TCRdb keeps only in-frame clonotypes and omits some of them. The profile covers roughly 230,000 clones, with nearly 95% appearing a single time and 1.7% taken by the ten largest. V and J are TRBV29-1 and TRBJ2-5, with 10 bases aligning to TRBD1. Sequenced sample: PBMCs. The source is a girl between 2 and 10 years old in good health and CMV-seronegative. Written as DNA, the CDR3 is TGCAGCATCACCGGGACAGGGGAGGAGACCCAGTACTTC. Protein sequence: CSITGTGEETQYF.